One and the same sample provided the 11 T cell receptor beta chains below, sequenced in a study of T cells in Graves' hyperthyroidism and ophthalmopathy. Amplified regions were TCR beta CDR3 sequences from RNA transcripts. The HTBI primer set was used in a first-round RT-PCR of the TCR CDR3. TCRdb independently ran MiXCR on the multiplex PCR reads; one entry per CDR3 protein. The table lists a few hundred thousand distinct CDR3 sequences, less than 15% of them singletons, with around 14% in the top ten. Sequenced sample: blood. The origin of the receptors is a woman in her forties with Graves' hyperthyroidism.

This clonotype was counted many times. The rearrangement joins TRBV5-6 to TRBJ1-2, with D possibly being TRBD1 (6 bases). Trimming stripped 0 bases from V and 8 bases from J, with 14 bases between. This CDR3 contains 14 residues. Germline V CDR1 and CDR2: SGHDT, YYEEEE. The CDR3 coding sequence is TGTGCCAGCAGCTTGGGGACAGAACTCCGGGGCTACACCTTC. Its protein is CASSLGTELRGYTF. The variable domain in full, with the rest retrieved from reference TRBV5-6 and TRBJ1-2, is DAGVTQSPTHLIKTRGQQVTLRCSPKSGHDTVSWYQQALGQGPQFIFQYYEEEERQRGNFPDRFSGHQFPNYSSELNVNALLLGDSALYLCASSLGTELRGYTFGSGTRLTVV.

This clonotype came up a few times. The chain is built from TRBV30 and TRBJ2-3, with no clear D. This CDR3 contains 10 residues. V lost 6 bases and J 8 bases, leaving 9 bases between the germline ends. The germline V gene has CDR1 GTSNPN and CDR2 SVGIG (reference sequence). The CDR3 coding sequence is TGTGCCTGCCATGACTCTACGCAGTATTTT. This sequence encodes CACHDSTQYF.

Ten or more counts support this clonotype. This sequence joins TRBV24-1 and TRBJ2-3, with D maybe TRBD1 (6 bases). CDR3 length: 15 amino acids. The V gene lost 0 bases and the J gene lost 8 bases, with 14 bases spanning the gap. CDR1 is KGHDR and CDR2 is SFDVKD in the germline V gene. Here the CDR3 reads CATSDLARDTGTQYF. The CDR3 DNA is TGTGCCACCAGTGATTTGGCCAGGGACACGGGTACGCAGTATTTT.

This chain connects TRBV4-1 to TRBJ1-5; D unresolved. The germline CDR1 and CDR2 sequences are MGHRA and YSYEKL. CDR3 length: 15 residues. V dropped 4 bases and J dropped 2 bases, with 12 bases sitting between them. Here the CDR3 reads CASSPMLAGNQPQHF. As DNA, the CDR3 is TGCGCCAGCAGCCCGATGTTAGCGGGCAATCAGCCCCAGCATTTT.

In its sample, this clonotype was seen many times. The gene calls are TRBV18 and TRBJ2-1; D is perhaps TRBD2 (7 bases). Germline CDR1 reads KGHSH; CDR2 reads LQKENI. The CDR3 is made up of 16 amino acids. The V gene lost 3 bases and the J gene lost 7 bases, with 19 bases spanning the gap. DNA of the CDR3: TGTGCCAGCTCACCGTCAGCGGGACCAGGGGCAAATGAGCAGTTCTTC. It is translated as CASSPSAGPGANEQFF.

This clonotype has ten or more counts. The rearrangement links TRBV30 to TRBJ1-1; TRBD1 is a possible D gene (5 bases). Germline lookup yields CDR1 GTSNPN and CDR2 SVGIG (reference sequence). The CDR3 consists of 14 residues. V lost 3 bases and J 6 bases, leaving 17 bases between the germline ends. CDR3 sequence: CAWRVLGTVAEAFF. The CDR3 DNA follows: TGTGCCTGGAGAGTGCTGGGGACTGTGGCTGAAGCTTTCTTT.

There are a few counts of this clonotype. The rearrangement uses TRBV4-1 and TRBJ2-2, with TRBD2 identical over 10 bases. V dropped 0 bases and J dropped 6; count of bases not matched to a gene: 7. The CDR3 spans 17 residues. CDR1 is MGHRA and CDR2 is YSYEKL in the germline V gene. The CDR3 DNA reads TGCGCCAGCAGCCAAGAAAGCCTAGCGGGAGTTTCCGGGGAGCTGTTTTTT. It translates to CASSQESLAGVSGELFF.

Remarks on this clonotype: Being one base from a much bigger clone, this may be a read error. This chain links TRBV11-3 with TRBJ2-1; tentative D call: TRBD1 (6 bases). The CDR3 sequence is 15 residues long. The V and J ends lost 5 bases and 1 base respectively, with 12 bases between them. Per germline, CDR1 SGHNT and CDR2 YENEEA. The CDR3 DNA is TGTGCCAGCAGCACAGGGTGGGAGTCCTACAATGAGCAGTTCTTC. Protein: CASSTGWESYNEQFF.

This clonotype was counted ten times or more. The chain links TRBV29-1 to TRBJ2-3, with 10 nucleotides matching TRBD2. CDR3 size: 15 residues. CDR1 and CDR2 (germline): SQVTM, ANQGSEA. The J segment lost 1 base and the V segment lost 6 bases, leaving 7 bases of the junction unmatched. CDR3 nucleotide sequence: TGCAGCGTCACTCCTAGCGGGGGCCGCACAGATACGCAGTATTTT. Amino acid sequence: CSVTPSGGRTDTQYF.

There are a few counts of this clonotype. The chain recombines TRBV6-1 with TRBJ2-7, with a weak D call TRBD1 (5 bases). Trimming pared 6 bases from V and 5 bases from J, leaving 11 bases between. CDR1 MNHNS and CDR2 SASEGT come from the germline V gene. This CDR3 contains 12 residues. CDR3 in DNA: TGTGCCAGCAGGACAGTCTGGAACGAGCAGTACTTC. Protein product: CASRTVWNEQYF.

This clonotype showed up many times. CDR3 nucleotide sequence: TGTGCCAGCAGGACGACAGGGGGCGGGAGAGAGACCCAGTACTTC. Its translation: CASRTTGGGRETQYF. The genes are TRBV6-1 and TRBJ2-5; 10 bases are shared with TRBD1. The trim removed 6 bases at V and 4 bases at J, leaving 8 bases unmatched. Germline V gives CDR1 MNHNS, CDR2 SASEGT. This CDR3 region has 15 residues.